These 14 T cell receptor beta chains were all obtained from the same sample, sequenced in a study of blood T cell repertoires in COVID-19. Clones were read by immunoSEQ multiplex PCR, and TCRdb kept only the in-frame ones, dropping some. The sample lists around 140,000 clones, around 80% occurring once. Sequencing was performed on peripheral blood. The receptor source for this set is a man aged 55 to 70 with active or convalescent COVID-19.

This chain connects TRBV5-1 to TRBJ1-2; 9 bases map to TRBD1. With V trimmed by 0 bases and J by 7 bases, 4 bases remained unmatched. Germline-derived CDR1 and CDR2 are SGHRS and YFSETQ. The CDR3 covers 14 residues. The DNA of the CDR3 is TGCGCCAGCAGCTTGGCGGACAGGGGCGGTGGCTACACCTTC. Its translation: CASSLADRGGGYTF.

The chain couples TRBV4-3 to TRBJ1-2, with D unresolved. Trimming shortened V by 0 bases and J by 0 bases, and 8 bases separated the two germline ends. From germline, CDR1 is LGHNA and CDR2 YSLEER. The CDR3 extends over 15 amino acids. This CDR3 is CASSQDPLANYGYTF. The CDR3 coding sequence is TGCGCCAGCAGCCAAGACCCCCTCGCTAACTATGGCTACACCTTC.

This clone was seen just once. The chain carries TRBV24-1 and TRBJ2-3; 11 bases match TRBD1. The CDR3 length is 15 residues. Germline V gene data show CDR1 as KGHDR and CDR2 as SFDVKD. V lost 7 bases and J lost 1; bases outside the gene matches: 3. The CDR3 coding sequence is TGTGCCACCAGCCCGGGACAGGGGGGCACAGATACGCAGTATTTT. Residues: CATSPGQGGTDTQYF.

This sequence joins TRBV28 and TRBJ1-2; TRBD1 agrees at 7 bases. The junction had 11 bases not matched to a gene; V was cut back by 5 bases and J by 2 bases. The CDR3 length is 16 residues. Germline CDR1 reads MDHEN; CDR2 reads SYDVKM. CDR3 nucleotides: TGTGCCAGCAGTCCGAGCTCAATGACAGGGAACTATGGCTACACCTTC. This gives the protein CASSPSSMTGNYGYTF.

The rearrangement joins TRBV6-5 to TRBJ2-1; a weak D match, TRBD1 (7 bases). Germline V lookup: CDR1 MNHEY, CDR2 SVGAGI. The CDR3 length is 15 residues. V lost 6 bases and J lost 7, with 19 bases in between. CDR3 residues: CASRTPRQGGNEQFF. The CDR3 DNA sequence: TGTGCCAGCAGAACCCCCCGACAGGGAGGAAATGAGCAGTTCTTC.

The chain links TRBV7-8 to TRBJ1-1; TRBD1 is a possible D gene (5 bases). Germline-derived CDR1 and CDR2 are SGHVS and FQNEAQ. V lost 7 bases and J lost 1, with 13 bases in between. The CDR3 has 14 residues. The CDR3 is CASTSWTTNTEAFF. In nucleotides, the CDR3 is TGTGCCAGCACCTCGTGGACAACGAACACTGAAGCTTTCTTT. Full variable domain (missing parts from reference TRBV7-8 and TRBJ1-1): GAGVSQSPRYKVAKRGQDVALRCDPISGHVSLFWYQQALGQGPEFLTYFQNEAQLDKSGLPSDRFFAERPEGSVSTLKIQRTQQEDSAVYLCASTSWTTNTEAFFGQGTRLTVV.

The gene calls are TRBV5-1 and TRBJ1-3; D perhaps matches TRBD1 (5 bases). Trimming took 2 bases from V and 8 from J, leaving 17 bases between them. This CDR3 region has 15 residues. Germline V gives CDR1 SGHRS, CDR2 YFSETQ. The CDR3 sequence: CASSLDTGGADTIYF. The DNA of the CDR3 is TGCGCCAGCAGCTTAGATACCGGGGGTGCGGACACCATATATTTT.

V gene TRBV7-2 combines with J gene TRBJ1-2; TRBD1 aligns across 8 bases. This CDR3 has 16 amino acids. The V segment lost 5 bases and the J segment 0 bases; nucleotides outside the gene matches: 8. Germline-derived CDR1 and CDR2 are SGHTA and FQGNSA. The CDR3: CASSGLDRGSNYGYTF. The CDR3 region has the DNA TGTGCCAGCAGCGGCCTTGACAGGGGTTCTAACTATGGCTACACCTTC.

V usage is TRBV21-1 and J usage is TRBJ2-5; the DNA was not used to check the table's D call, TRBD1. TRBV21-1 is designated a pseudogene. The CDR3 runs 14 residues. The CDR3 protein is CASRTGEGRETQYF. Written as DNA, the CDR3 is TGTGCCAGCAGGACAGGGGAAGGGAGAGAGACCCAGTACTTC.

This clone showed up just once. The chain has TRBV12-3 or TRBV12-4 and TRBJ1-4; tentative D call: TRBD1 (5 bases). V gave up 6 bases and J gave up 14 bases, with 13 bases separating them. This CDR3 is 11 amino acids long. The CDR3 sequence is CASSAGPGLFF. The CDR3, as DNA: TGTGCCAGCAGCGCGGGACCGGGGCTGTTTTTT.

This chain links TRBV3-1 (or the pseudogene TRBV3-2) with TRBJ2-3; 12 nucleotides line up with TRBD2. Germline trimming cut 2 bases from V and 0 bases from J; bases unmatched to any gene: 15. In germline, CDR1 is LGHDT, CDR2 YNNKEL (reference sequence). The length of the CDR3 is 21 residues. In DNA, the CDR3 is TGTGCCAGCAGCCAACTGATCATTACTAGCGGGGGGCCCCATAGCACAGATACGCAGTATTTT. It specifies CASSQLIITSGGPHSTDTQYF.

The sample holds one count of this clone. The genes are TRBV7-8 and TRBJ2-7; the match to TRBD2 covers 10 bases. J gave up 0 bases and V 1 base, and 3 bases lay outside the gene matches. The CDR3 has 16 residues. Germline V CDR1 and CDR2: SGHVS, FQNEAQ. The CDR3: CASSLGASGSSYEQYV. The CDR3 DNA follows: TGTGCCAGCAGCTTAGGGGCTAGCGGGAGCTCCTACGAGCAGTACGTC.

The chain combines TRBV6-5 with TRBJ1-1, with TRBD1 identical over 9 bases. Trimming cost V 5 bases and J 8 bases; bases outside gene matches: 9. The CDR3 is 14 residues long. Germline lookup yields CDR1 MNHEY and CDR2 SVGAGI. The CDR3 DNA reads as TGTGCCAGCAGTCTCACAGGGGGCCGAACCGAAGCTTTCTTT. This sequence encodes CASSLTGGRTEAFF.

This clone has only a few counts. The genes are TRBV27 and TRBJ1-2; 7 positions match TRBD1. With V trimmed by 6 bases and J by 8 bases, 9 bases remained unmatched. The V gene's germline CDR1 is MNHEY and CDR2 SMNVEV (reference sequence). This CDR3 is 13 amino acids long. The CDR3 is CASSPTQGFGYTF. In nucleotides, the CDR3 is TGTGCCAGCAGCCCCACACAGGGGTTCGGCTACACCTTC.